Shown below are 16 T cell receptor beta chains from a single sample sequenced in a study of T-cell reconstitution after alpha-beta-depleted transplantation in children. Preparation of the TCRbeta library used unique molecular identifiers. TCRdb redid the calling of the PCR reads with MiXCR, one entry per CDR3 protein. The sample holds about a million distinct CDR3 sequences; roughly 31% are singletons and the top ten take about 28%. Here the sequenced sample was PBMCs, mostly from graft donor cells, taken 360 days after TCRalphabeta/CD19-depleted stem cell transplant. Every receptor here comes from a boy in the first two years of life who had a stem cell transplant for SCID, so the T cells may come from the graft donor.

This chain links TRBV10-3 with TRBJ2-5, with D tentatively TRBD2 (6 bases). The CDR3 contains 14 residues. CDR1 is ENHRY and CDR2 is SYGVKD in the germline V gene. V lost 2 bases and J lost 5, with 12 bases in between. CDR3 nucleotide sequence: TGTGCCATCAGTGAGGGAGGGAACGGGGAGACCCAGTACTTC. This encodes CAISEGGNGETQYF.

The rearrangement uses TRBV18 and TRBJ1-1, with D uncertain. CDR1 is KGHSH, CDR2 LQKENI, per germline. CDR3 length equals 15 residues. The V end was cut by 3 bases, the J end by 0 bases, with 11 bases between. The CDR3 DNA sequence: TGTGCCAGCTCACCGAACAAGGCCCTGAACACTGAAGCTTTCTTT. Translation gives CASSPNKALNTEAFF.

This chain links TRBV28 with TRBJ2-3, with D maybe TRBD2 (6 bases). CDR1 and CDR2 from the germline V gene are MDHEN and SYDVKM. The V gene lost 4 bases and the J gene lost 8 bases, with 19 bases spanning the gap. The CDR3 consists of 15 residues. The CDR3: CASSSGLLPTRTQYF. CDR3 bases: TGTGCCAGCAGTTCGGGACTCCTCCCAACCCGTACGCAGTATTTT.

The gene calls are TRBV20-1 and TRBJ1-2; no definite D call. Looked up from germline, CDR1 is DFQATT and CDR2 is SNEGSKA (reference sequence). The V end was cut by 3 bases, the J end by 1 base, with 6 bases between. The CDR3 spans 12 residues. Here the CDR3 DNA reads TGCAGTGCTAGCGGGGTTAACTATGGCTACACCTTC. It encodes CSASGVNYGYTF.

This chain links TRBV4-1 with TRBJ1-5; 7 bases match TRBD1. Trimming removed 4 bases from V and 0 bases from J; junction bases left unmatched: 6. Germline CDR1 and CDR2: MGHRA and YSYEKL. The CDR3 has 16 residues. The DNA of the CDR3 is TGCGCCAGCAGCCGAGGGGACAGAAATAGCAATCAGCCCCAGCATTTT. It codes for CASSRGDRNSNQPQHF.

The chain is built from TRBV12-3 or TRBV12-4 and TRBJ2-1, with 8 bases fitting TRBD2. V trimming: 5 bases; J trimming: 8 bases; junction bases outside the gene matches: 14. The CDR3 is 16 residues long. CDR3 coding DNA: TGTGCCAGCAGTGCCCCGGGACTAGGCTCCTCTGATGAGCAGTTCTTC. Protein product: CASSAPGLGSSDEQFF.

Points on this clonotype: The germline gene is not matched at one end of the junction; a read error may be the cause. The chain couples TRBV13 to TRBJ2-5; D tentatively reads TRBD1 or TRBD2 (6 bases each). The CDR3 totals 13 residues. The V gene's germline CDR1 is PRHDT and CDR2 FYEKMQ (reference sequence). CDR3 sequence: CASSANRAPGGNF. CDR3 coding DNA: TGTGCCAGCAGCGCCAACAGGGCTCCCGGCGGGAACTTC. The full variable domain, completed using reference TRBV13 and TRBJ2-5, is AAGVIQSPRHLIKEKRETATLKCYPIPRHDTVYWYQQGPGQDPQFLISFYEKMQSDKGSIPDRFSAQQFSDYHSELNMSSLELGDSALYFCASSANRAPGGNFGPGTRLLVL.

The V and J genes are TRBV15 and TRBJ1-5; weak D call: TRBD1 (5 bases). The CDR3 spans 17 residues. Trimming removed 0 bases at V and 6 bases at J, with 18 bases between. Germline V gene lookup returns CDR1 LNHNV and CDR2 YYDKDF (reference sequence). CDR3 nucleotides: TGTGCCACCAGCAGAGATGCATGGCAGGGTGGGGCTCAGCCCCAGCATTTT. Residues: CATSRDAWQGGAQPQHF.

The rearrangement links TRBV15 to TRBJ2-1; TRBD1 is a possible D gene (6 bases). The V gene's germline CDR1 is LNHNV and CDR2 YYDKDF (reference sequence). Trimming left V 0 bases short and J 3 bases short, with 18 bases between. The length of the CDR3 is 18 residues. In nucleotides, the CDR3 is TGTGCCACCAGCAGAGATAGGCAGAGGACAGTTTACTACAATGAGCAGTTCTTC. Its translation is CATSRDRQRTVYYNEQFF.

The chain has TRBV5-1 and TRBJ2-7; tentatively, D is TRBD2 (5 bases). The CDR3 sequence is 15 residues long. The germline V gene has CDR1 SGHRS and CDR2 YFSETQ. Trimming left V 4 bases short and J 0 bases short, with 14 bases between. CDR3 coding DNA: TGCGCCAGCAGCCCAGCGGTGGGGATCTCCTACGAGCAGTACTTC. It is translated as CASSPAVGISYEQYF.

This clonotype was counted between two and nine times. The chain links TRBV12-3 or TRBV12-4 to TRBJ1-1; D perhaps matches TRBD1 (5 bases). V lost 3 bases and J lost 0, with 17 bases in between. The CDR3 is made up of 17 amino acids. The CDR3 nucleotides are TGTGCCAGCAGTTTCGGGGGTCTCCGGACGATGAACACTGAAGCTTTCTTT. The encoded protein is CASSFGGLRTMNTEAFF.

This clonotype showed up just a few times. This rearrangement joins TRBV7-6 to TRBJ2-3; D is possibly TRBD2 (5 bases). This CDR3 is 16 amino acids long. The V end lost 1 base, the J end lost 2 bases, and 13 bases lay between the germline ends. Germline V CDR1 and CDR2: SGHVS, FNYEAQ. The CDR3 protein is CASSLELWRFTDTQYF. DNA for the CDR3: TGTGCCAGCAGCTTAGAGCTGTGGAGGTTCACAGATACGCAGTATTTT. Full variable domain (remainder filled in from reference TRBV7-6 and TRBJ2-3): GAGVSQSPRYKVTKRGQDVALRCDPISGHVSLYWYRQALGQGPEFLTYFNYEAQQDKSGLPNDRFSAERPEGSISTLTIQRTEQRDSAMYRCASSLELWRFTDTQYFGPGTRLTVL.

This clonotype appeared a few times. The chain combines TRBV12-3 or TRBV12-4 with TRBJ1-1, with 9 nucleotides matching TRBD1. The CDR3 has 14 residues. V lost 5 bases and J lost 5; bases outside the gene matches: 6. CDR3 region: CASSKQGAVTEAFF. The CDR3 DNA sequence: TGTGCCAGCAGTAAACAGGGGGCGGTAACTGAAGCTTTCTTT.

The V gene is TRBV12-3 or TRBV12-4, the J gene TRBJ1-1; 7 nucleotides align to TRBD1. V lost 6 bases to trimming and J lost 7 bases; unmatched junction nucleotides: 17. This CDR3 has 16 residues. The DNA for the CDR3 is TGTGCCAGCAGACCCCGTGAGGGGGCTGGGAAAAATGAAGCTTTCTTT. Amino acid sequence: CASRPREGAGKNEAFF.

This clonotype was detected a few times. The V call is TRBV24-1, the J call TRBJ2-3; 10 bases agree with TRBD1. Trimming at V came to 2 bases and at J to 0 bases, leaving 7 bases not matched to a gene. Per germline, CDR1 KGHDR and CDR2 SFDVKD. The length of the CDR3 is 18 residues. In DNA, the CDR3 is TGTGCCACCAGTGATTCGCGCCGGGACAGGGGTAGCACAGATACGCAGTATTTT. Translation: CATSDSRRDRGSTDTQYF.

A few counts support this clonotype. This chain's CDR3 is CATPKPTGELFF. Here the CDR3 DNA reads TGTGCCACGCCCAAGCCCACCGGGGAGCTGTTTTTT. The chain couples TRBV24-1 to TRBJ2-2; D is undetermined. The CDR3 runs 12 residues. Germline V gene data show CDR1 as KGHDR and CDR2 as SFDVKD. V was trimmed by 10 bases and J by 4 bases, leaving 9 bases between them.